This record concerns one TCR beta chain sequence. Its antigen is as yet unknown. Treatment given: oral pan-JAK inhibitor, 5-10 mg twice daily. This sample is part of a study of CD8+ T cells in alopecia areata. Study-wide context: The protocol delivered tofacitinib for 6 to 18 months, then withdrew it for 6 months. The study's findings and limits: In patients, TCRs were shared less clearly than in mice, and HLA may possibly be involved. The treated group had a single nonresponder, limiting CD8+ expansion-response conclusions.

It was cDNA, reverse transcribed from extracted RNA, that served as the sequencing template. TCRdb's table, derived via immunoSEQ multiplex PCR, lists solely in-frame clones and lacks some. The table lists about 92,000 clones, 44% of them singletons. The CDR3 is made up of 11 amino acids. Germline V gene data show CDR1 as DFQATT and CDR2 as SNEGSKA (reference sequence). Trimming took off 6 bases at V and 3 bases at J, with 5 bases between the two ends. The V call is TRBV20-1, the J call TRBJ2-2; D possibly matches TRBD1 or TRBD2 (5 bases each). The sequence came from a human donor with alopecia areata. Source: CD8+ T cells sorted from blood, taken at week 24, from a patient treated with tofacitinib. The CDR3 DNA sequence: TGCAGTGCGGGGGACACCGGGGAGCTGTTTTTT. Translated, it gives CSAGDTGELFF.